The sequence of this TCR beta chain was determined in a study of neoadjuvant anti-PD-1 for oral cavity cancer. Study summary: Before surgery, most patients got three to four biweekly 3 mg/kg nivolumab doses. Non-progressing patients received a fourth nivolumab dose near day 43, then surgery on days 50-56.

Profiled with immunoSEQ multiplex PCR; TCRdb holds only in-frame clones, not every one. The data show more than 10,000 clones, with about 64% seen just once and less than 4% held by the top ten. This clone was recorded once. As to time point: after neoadjuvant nivolumab, at surgical resection. No culture or expansion preceded analysis of these blood cells. This CDR3 is built from 13 residues. Germline lookup yields CDR1 GTSNPN and CDR2 SVGIG (reference sequence). J was trimmed by 4 bases and V by 5 bases; bases with no gene match: 7. This TCR was sampled from a person between 40 and 85 years old with oral cavity squamous cell carcinoma. This sample comprised PBMCs, obtained after nivolumab (anti-PD-1) treatment. J is TRBJ1-1 and V is TRBV30; 7 bases agree with TRBD1. The CDR3 DNA is TGTGCCTGGGCCCTTACAGGGGTCACTGAAGCTTTCTTT. This translates into CAWALTGVTEAFF.